This T cell receptor beta chain was sequenced in a study of T cell responses to AZD1222 COVID-19 vaccine. Note on this clone: Its target is unknown.

Study results and caveats: Reports indicate that nearly half of spike-specific TCRs are directed at unmutated variant regions. Donors were chiefly white British, with a greater number of females, and clonal diversity was perhaps underestimated.

The CDR3 spans 16 residues. Germline CDR1 is SGHDT and CDR2 is YYEEEE. Trimming pared 2 bases from V and 0 bases from J, leaving 11 bases between. Sequenced by immunoSEQ multiplex PCR; TCRdb stores in-frame clones only, minus some. In the table there are 25,000 to 35,000 clones, 89% of which are singletons. The receptor comes from an adult in good health. The sequenced sample was peripheral blood, obtained on day 0 of AZD1222 vaccination. The chain couples TRBV5-6 to TRBJ1-4; D is undetermined. Here the CDR3 DNA reads TGTGCCAGCAGCTTAAACGGAGCTGCAACTAATGAAAAACTGTTTTTT. This encodes CASSLNGAATNEKLFF.